Listed below are T cell receptor beta chains from one sample, sequenced in a study of blood T cell repertoires in COVID-19. The method was immunoSEQ multiplex PCR; TCRdb's version includes in-frame clones alone and lacks a portion of them. The sample has fewer than 20,000 clones, about 87% seen once. The material sequenced was peripheral blood. The receptor source for this set is a human donor in a cohort sampled during active COVID-19. The donor label of this sample is uncertain. CDR3s include the opening cysteine and the closing phenylalanine or tryptophan. A D gene is named only where the DNA matches it firmly. Some rows have no size entry. The others give once, few or many, or a class for an expanded clone.

v_call	clone_size	d_call	j_call	cdr3_aa	cdr3_nt
TRBV5-1	-	-	TRBJ2-7	CASSLSGTPPYEQYF	TGCGCCAGCAGCTTGTCCGGGACTCCACCCTACGAGCAGTACTTC
TRBV7-2	-	TRBD2	TRBJ2-7	CASSLVRSGSREQYF	TGTGCCAGCAGCTTAGTCCGTAGCGGGAGCAGAGAGCAGTACTTC
TRBV7-8	-	-	TRBJ1-1	CASSLDRGGDLAEAFF	TGTGCCAGCAGCCTCGACAGAGGGGGGGATCTAGCTGAAGCTTTCTTT
TRBV11-3	-	-	TRBJ2-7	CASSLGRAHEQYF	TGTGCCAGCAGCTTGGGCAGGGCCCACGAGCAGTACTTC
TRBV11-2	once	TRBD1	TRBJ2-2	CASSLRDRLNTGELFF	TGTGCCAGCAGCCTAAGGGACAGATTAAACACCGGGGAGCTGTTTTTT
TRBV27	-	TRBD1	TRBJ1-1	CASLRDSRTRAAEAFF	TGTGCCAGCCTCCGGGACAGTAGAACCCGGGCGGCTGAAGCTTTCTTT
TRBV9	-	TRBD2	TRBJ2-7	CASSVAMRTSGTGEQYF	TGTGCCAGCAGCGTAGCTATGAGGACTAGCGGGACGGGCGAGCAGTACTTC
TRBV2	few	-	TRBJ2-7	CASSENGYEQYF	TGTGCCAGCAGTGAAAACGGCTACGAGCAGTACTTC
TRBV25-1	-	TRBD2	TRBJ2-5	CASSSRLAGQETQYF	TGTGCCAGCAGTTCCCGACTAGCGGGACAAGAGACCCAGTACTTC
TRBV29-1	-	-	TRBJ2-5	CSVGLAERRAQYF	TGCAGCGTTGGGCTAGCTGAAAGAAGAGCCCAGTACTTC
TRBV29-1	few	-	TRBJ1-1	CSVRAGANTEAFF	TGCAGCGTGAGGGCAGGGGCGAACACTGAAGCTTTCTTT
TRBV30	-	TRBD1	TRBJ1-4	CAWSVREDRAEKLFF	TGTGCCTGGAGTGTACGAGAGGACAGGGCAGAAAAACTGTTTTTT
TRBV5-5	-	TRBD1	TRBJ2-7	CASSPRGQGYEQYF	TGTGCCAGCAGCCCCAGGGGGCAGGGGTACGAGCAGTACTTC
TRBV16	-	-	TRBJ1-1	CASSLSARLEAFF	TGTGCCAGCAGCCTTTCCGCGAGACTTGAAGCTTTCTTT
TRBV29-1	-	-	TRBJ2-5	CSVEDERWAGEETQYF	TGCAGCGTTGAAGATGAGAGATGGGCAGGGGAAGAGACCCAGTACTTC
TRBV3-1/TRBV3-2	-	-	TRBJ2-7	CASSPALGAIEQYF	TGTGCCAGCAGCCCCGCCCTAGGTGCGATCGAGCAGTACTTC
TRBV27	-	TRBD1	TRBJ1-3	CASSFHKPGQGWNTIYF	TGTGCCAGCAGTTTCCATAAACCGGGACAGGGCTGGAACACCATATATTTT
TRBV29-1	-	-	TRBJ1-1	CSVEEGRGGTEAFF	TGCAGCGTTGAAGAAGGAAGGGGGGGGACTGAAGCTTTCTTT
TRBV5-1	-	TRBD2	TRBJ2-3	CASSFGGLAGGGTDTQYF	TGCGCCAGCAGCTTTGGGGGACTAGCGGGAGGTGGCACAGATACGCAGTATTTT
TRBV5-4	-	TRBD1	TRBJ2-7	CASSLDRGTYEQYF	TGTGCCAGCAGCTTGGACAGGGGTACCTACGAGCAGTACTTC
TRBV9	few	TRBD1	TRBJ1-3	CASSIDRAGNTIYF	TGTGCCAGCAGCATTGACAGGGCTGGAAACACCATATATTTT
TRBV7-3	-	-	TRBJ1-5	CASSLRAGGDQPQHF	TGTGCCAGCAGTTTAAGGGCAGGAGGCGATCAGCCCCAGCATTTT
TRBV11-2	-	TRBD2	TRBJ2-2	CASSSFSRAGALNGELFF	TGTGCCAGCAGCTCTTTCTCGCGAGCGGGGGCGTTAAACGGGGAGCTGTTTTTT
TRBV5-6	-	TRBD1	TRBJ1-5	CASRAGQDQPQHF	TGTGCCAGCAGGGCGGGACAGGATCAGCCCCAGCATTTT
TRBV19	few	-	TRBJ1-1	CASSIQGSNTEAFF	TGTGCCAGTAGTATCCAGGGGTCGAACACTGAAGCTTTCTTT
TRBV6-6	-	TRBD1	TRBJ2-2	CASSYVTGVTGELFF	TGTGCCAGCAGTTACGTGACAGGGGTTACCGGGGAGCTGTTTTTT
TRBV7-9	-	-	TRBJ2-3	CASSLARPSTDTQYF	TGTGCCAGCAGCTTGGCCAGGCCTAGCACAGATACGCAGTATTTT
TRBV7-2	-	-	TRBJ2-7	CASSLEGWRAAEQYF	TGTGCCAGCAGCTTAGAAGGTTGGAGGGCCGCCGAGCAGTACTTC
TRBV5-5	-	-	TRBJ2-1	CASSAGGGLYNEQFF	TGTGCCAGCAGCGCAGGGGGAGGCCTCTACAATGAGCAGTTCTTC